The clone carrying this TCR beta chain came up many times. V shed 1 base and J shed 2 bases, with 6 bases lying between them. This CDR3 spans 14 amino acids. CDR1 is SGHTA and CDR2 is FQGNSA in the germline V gene. The source of the sample is a study of cytomegalovirus exposure and HLA in healthy donors. In the PCR, 60 Vbeta and 13 Jbeta primers were used. Profiled with immunoSEQ multiplex PCR; TCRdb holds only in-frame clones, not every one. In the table there are under 250,000 clones, almost 80% of which are singletons. The clonotype comes from a male donor in good health and CMV-seronegative. The chain couples TRBV7-2 to TRBJ2-4; maybe TRBD2 (5 bases). Sequenced material: PBMCs. CDR3 sequence (DNA): TGTGCCAGCAGCTTAGGGACTTCCAAAAACATTCAGTACTTC. Translation gives CASSLGTSKNIQYF.